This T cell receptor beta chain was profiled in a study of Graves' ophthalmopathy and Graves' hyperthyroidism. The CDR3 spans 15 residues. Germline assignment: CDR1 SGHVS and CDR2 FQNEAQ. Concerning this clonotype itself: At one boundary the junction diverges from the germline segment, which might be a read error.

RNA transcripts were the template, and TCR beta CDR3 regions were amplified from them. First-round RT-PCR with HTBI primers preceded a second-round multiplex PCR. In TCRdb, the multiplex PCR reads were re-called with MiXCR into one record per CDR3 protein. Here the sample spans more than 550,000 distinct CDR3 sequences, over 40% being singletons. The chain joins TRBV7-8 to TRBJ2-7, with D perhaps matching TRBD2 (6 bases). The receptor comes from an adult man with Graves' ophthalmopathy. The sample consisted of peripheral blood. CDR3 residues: CASSQHRTTSYEQHF. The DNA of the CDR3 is TGTGCCAGCAGCCAACACAGGACTACCTCCTACGAGCAGCACTTC.